Listed below are T cell receptor beta chains from one sample, sequenced in a study of vaccination effects on CD4 cells after COVID-19. Method: immunoSEQ multiplex PCR; TCRdb's copy keeps in-frame clones and lacks some. The sample has 60,000 to 90,000 clones; around 81% are singletons. Their target antigens are unknown. This specimen consisted of CD4+ T cells from PBMCs cultured with HCoV-229E spike peptides, obtained after COVID-19 vaccination. Receptors were obtained from a human donor who received a COVID-19 vaccine. Both conserved end residues are part of each CDR3. A D gene is named only where the DNA matches it firmly. Clone size is not always given. Where it is, it says once, few, many or a class for expanded clones.

abundance	v_gene	j_gene	d_gene	CDR3nt	CDR3aa
-	TRBV5-1	TRBJ2-3	TRBD2	TGCGCCAGCAGCCTCGGGACTAGCGGGGGCACAGATACGCAGTATTTT	CASSLGTSGGTDTQYF
-	TRBV9	TRBJ1-2	-	TGTGCCAGCAGCCCCCGTCAGCCGAACTATGGCTACACCTTC	CASSPRQPNYGYTF
-	TRBV6-5	TRBJ2-5	-	TGTGCCAGCAGTAGGGACCAAGAGACCCAGTACTTC	CASSRDQETQYF
-	TRBV2	TRBJ1-2	-	TGTGCCAGCACTTGGAGGGGTAGTGAGTCTGGCTACACCTTC	CASTWRGSESGYTF
-	TRBV7-2	TRBJ1-2	-	TGTGCCAGCAGCTTACTCCCCCATGGCTACACCTTC	CASSLLPHGYTF
-	TRBV5-1	TRBJ2-5	-	TGCGCCAGCAGCTCCGGATTCCAAGAGACCCAGTACTTC	CASSSGFQETQYF
-	TRBV4-2	TRBJ1-6	-	TGTGCCAGCAGCCCGACTTCTGAGGGGTTCAATTCACCCCTCCACTTT	CASSPTSEGFNSPLHF
-	TRBV7-6	TRBJ2-2	-	TGTGCCAGCAGCTTAGCGGAGGGGCACGGGGAGCTGTTTTTT	CASSLAEGHGELFF
few	TRBV27	TRBJ1-6	TRBD1	TGTGCCAGCAGTTGGGGGGGACAGAATTCACCCCTCCACTTT	CASSWGGQNSPLHF
-	TRBV27	TRBJ1-1	-	-	CASSLSLRRGRATEAFF
-	TRBV2	TRBJ2-5	-	TGTGCCAGCAGTCAACAGTGGGAGACCCAGTACTTC	CASSQQWETQYF
-	TRBV24-1	TRBJ2-3	-	TGTGCCACCAGTGATTTAATCGATACGCAGTATTTT	CATSDLIDTQYF
few	TRBV20-1	TRBJ1-2	-	TGCAGTGCTGGCTATGGGGCAGGCTACACCTTC	CSAGYGAGYTF
-	TRBV18	TRBJ2-3	-	TGTGCCAGCCTACTCACCCGGCAAGATACGCAGTATTTT	CASLLTRQDTQYF
-	TRBV6-6	TRBJ1-4	-	TGTGCCACCGGATGGGGGGGAAGCGCGGAAAAACTGTTTTTT	CATGWGGSAEKLFF
-	TRBV6-2/TRBV6-3	TRBJ2-6	-	TGTGCCAGCAGTTACGGACAGAGCTCTGGGGCCAACGTCCTGACTTTC	CASSYGQSSGANVLTF
few	TRBV6-5	TRBJ2-1	-	TGTGCCAGCAGTCCCGTTGTTCATGAGCAGTTCTTC	CASSPVVHEQFF
-	TRBV10-1	TRBJ1-3	-	TGCGCCAGCTTCGAGTCAGGGAATAGTTTT	CASFESGNSF
once	TRBV20-1	TRBJ1-2	TRBD1	TGCAGTGCTAGTGTCGGGCGCGGGACAGGGGGGTATGGCTACACCTTC	CSASVGRGTGGYGYTF
-	TRBV28	TRBJ1-2	TRBD1	TGTGCCAGCAGTTTAGGGTCGACAGGGCGAGGCTACACCTTC	CASSLGSTGRGYTF
-	TRBV30	TRBJ1-1	-	TGTGCCGGACGGTTGAACACTGAAGCTTTCTTT	CAGRLNTEAFF
-	TRBV7-8	TRBJ1-4	-	TGTGCCAGCAGCCCAGGGCCCCCTTGGGAAAAACTGTTTTTT	CASSPGPPWEKLFF
-	TRBV5-8	TRBJ1-3	-	TGTGCCAGCAGCTCCTCTCGGGGGCTGGCCAGAAACACCATATATTTT	CASSSSRGLARNTIYF
-	TRBV4-2	TRBJ2-6	-	TGTGCCAGCCGTCTGGACTTCTCTGGGGCCAACGTCCTGACTTTC	CASRLDFSGANVLTF
-	TRBV18	TRBJ1-1	-	TGTGCCAGCTCACCACCGTCGGGCAGGGGATTTGGCAACACTGAAGCTTTCTTT	CASSPPSGRGFGNTEAFF
-	TRBV29-1	TRBJ1-2	-	TGCAGCGTTAGGGTAGTGGCCGGGTATGGCTACACCTTC	CSVRVVAGYGYTF
-	TRBV28	TRBJ1-1	-	TGTGCCAGCAGTTTCTCTATACAGGCGAACACTGAAGCTTTCTTT	CASSFSIQANTEAFF
-	TRBV7-2	TRBJ2-5	-	TGTGCCAGCAGCGTAGCGTGGGAGACCCAGTACTTC	CASSVAWETQYF
-	TRBV5-1	TRBJ2-3	TRBD1	TGCGCCAGCGGTCAGGGGGTCACAGATACGCAGTATTTT	CASGQGVTDTQYF
few	TRBV11-2	TRBJ1-2	-	TGTGCCAGCAGCTTAGACGGGGTCCCTCGGGATGGCTACACCTTC	CASSLDGVPRDGYTF
-	TRBV12-5	TRBJ1-4	-	TGTGCTAGTGGACGGGACCATAATGAAAAACTGTTTTTT	CASGRDHNEKLFF
-	TRBV6-5	TRBJ1-4	-	TGTGCCAGCAGTTACAGGCTCACGGCAAGTGAAAAACTGTTTTTT	CASSYRLTASEKLFF
few	TRBV5-8	TRBJ1-2	TRBD1	TGTGCCAGCAGGATTGGGACAGCCCCTAACTATGGCTACACCTTC	CASRIGTAPNYGYTF
-	TRBV7-2	TRBJ1-6	-	TGTGCCAGCAGCTTAGCGTCTGGGGAAAGTTCACCCCTCCACTTT	CASSLASGESSPLHF
-	TRBV4-1	TRBJ2-1	TRBD2	TGCGCCAGCAGGCATGGACTAGCGGACAATGAGCAGTTCTTC	CASRHGLADNEQFF
-	TRBV7-3	TRBJ2-5	-	TGTGCCAGCAGCTTAACGGGGGGATGGGAGACCCAGTACTTC	CASSLTGGWETQYF
-	TRBV6-5	TRBJ1-5	-	TGTGCCAGCAGTTACTCTGCGTCCGGCGGGTATCAGCCCCAGCATTTT	CASSYSASGGYQPQHF
-	TRBV19	TRBJ1-5	TRBD1	TGTGCCAGTAGCAAGACAGGGAGTAGCAATCAGCCCCAGCATTTT	CASSKTGSSNQPQHF
-	TRBV28	TRBJ2-1	-	TGTGCCACCGAAGTCGGGGGCTCCTACAATGAGCAGTTCTTC	CATEVGGSYNEQFF
-	TRBV18	TRBJ1-6	-	TGTGCCAGCTCACCGGGGCTCGGTGATAATTCACCCCTCCACTTT	CASSPGLGDNSPLHF